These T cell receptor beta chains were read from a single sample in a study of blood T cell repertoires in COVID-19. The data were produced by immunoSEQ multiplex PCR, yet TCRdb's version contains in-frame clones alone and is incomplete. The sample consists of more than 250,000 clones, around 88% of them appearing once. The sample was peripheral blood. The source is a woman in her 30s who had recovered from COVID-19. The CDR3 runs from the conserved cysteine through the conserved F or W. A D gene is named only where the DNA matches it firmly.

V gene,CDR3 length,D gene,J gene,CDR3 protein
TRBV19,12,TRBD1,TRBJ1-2,CGTGDINYGYTF
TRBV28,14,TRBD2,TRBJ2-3,CASSSSGTSGAQYF
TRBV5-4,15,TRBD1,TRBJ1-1,CASSSLRTGLSEAFF
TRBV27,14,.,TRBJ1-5,CASSPNRVNQPQHF
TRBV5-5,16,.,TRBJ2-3,CASSLGVLIATDTQYF
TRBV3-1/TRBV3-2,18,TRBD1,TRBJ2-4,CASSHAGTGGEIKNIQYF
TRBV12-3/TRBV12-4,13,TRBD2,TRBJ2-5,CASSLLAAETQYF
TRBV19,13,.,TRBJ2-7,CASSMDSNYEQYF
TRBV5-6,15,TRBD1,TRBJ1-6,CASSSQGAGNSPLHF
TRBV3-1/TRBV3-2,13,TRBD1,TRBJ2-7,CASSHPGGGEQYF
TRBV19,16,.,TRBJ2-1,CASSFPPQTGYNEQFF
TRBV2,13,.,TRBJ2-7,CASSAHEAYEQYF
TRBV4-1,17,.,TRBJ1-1,CASSHRDSKITNTEAFF
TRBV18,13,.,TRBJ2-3,CASSPEVVNTQYF
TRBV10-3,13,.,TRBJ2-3,CATSGGDGDTQYF
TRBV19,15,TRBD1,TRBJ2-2,CASCPGQRNTGELFF
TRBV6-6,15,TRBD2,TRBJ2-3,CASSIRLASTDTQYF
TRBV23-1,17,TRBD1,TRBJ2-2,CASSQLGTGKNTGELFF
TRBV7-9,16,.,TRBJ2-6,CASSFSSPLGANVLTF
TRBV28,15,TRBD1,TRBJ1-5,CASTEDRGNRQPQHF
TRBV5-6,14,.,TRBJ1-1,CASRTGTPNTEAFF
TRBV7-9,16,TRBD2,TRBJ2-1,CASSLVASGLGNEQFF
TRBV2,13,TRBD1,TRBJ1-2,CASSAQGDYGYTF
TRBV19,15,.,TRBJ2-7,CASSIRGSLLYEQYF
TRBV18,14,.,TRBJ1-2,CASSLNGDTYGYTF
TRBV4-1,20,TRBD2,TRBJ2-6,CASSQDPSGTDLSGANVLTF
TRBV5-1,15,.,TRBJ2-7,CASSPGQRQFDEQYF
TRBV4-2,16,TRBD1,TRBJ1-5,CASSQTATGTTQPQHF
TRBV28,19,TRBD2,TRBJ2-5,CASSSILAGSPRRQETQYF
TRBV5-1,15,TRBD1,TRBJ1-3,CASSLDRGSGNTIYF
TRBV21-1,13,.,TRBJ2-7,CASSNRTVYEQYF
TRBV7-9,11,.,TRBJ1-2,CASSVLDGYTF
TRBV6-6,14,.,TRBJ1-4,CASTKQGFNEKLFF
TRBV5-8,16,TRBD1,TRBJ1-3,CASSERTGGFGNTIYF
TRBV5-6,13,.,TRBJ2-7,CASRYIQVLEQYF
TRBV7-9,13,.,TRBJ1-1,CASSLEFQSKAFF
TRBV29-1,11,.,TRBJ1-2,CSVESRGGYTF
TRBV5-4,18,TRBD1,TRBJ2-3,CASSLDRQTGPSTDTQYF
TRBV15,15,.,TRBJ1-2,CATSREIQGLGGYTF
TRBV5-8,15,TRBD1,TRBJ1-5,CASSFGRGLVEPQHF
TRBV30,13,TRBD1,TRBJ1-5,CAWAPDRDQPQHF
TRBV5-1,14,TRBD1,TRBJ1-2,CASSSGQISDGYTF
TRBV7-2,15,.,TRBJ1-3,CASSLEQASGNTIYF
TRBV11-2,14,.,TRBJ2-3,CASSLVGGAGTQYF
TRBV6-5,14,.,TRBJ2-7,CASSVGLGSYEQYF
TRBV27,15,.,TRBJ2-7,CASSLGAGSSYEQYF
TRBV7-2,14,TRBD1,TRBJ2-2,CASSSDRVTGELFF
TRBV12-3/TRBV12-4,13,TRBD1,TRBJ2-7,CASSPTGAYEQYF
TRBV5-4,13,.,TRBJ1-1,CASRPGGNTEAFF